The rows below give T cell receptor beta chains drawn from one sample of a study of circulating CD8 cells and anti-PD-1 response in melanoma. TCRdb reprocessed the reads with MiXCR, giving one entry per CDR3 protein. The sample lists about 2,000 distinct CDR3 sequences, roughly 6% occurring once. Sequencing used CD8+ T cells from PBMCs, obtained at baseline or after one month of anti-PD-1 therapy (not recorded which). The source of these receptors is a human donor with melanoma. Both conserved end residues are part of each CDR3. Each record gives: D gene, J gene, clone size, V gene, CDR3 protein, CDR3 DNA. D genes are given only for firm matches. Clone size is given for some rows only: seen once, a few or many times, or a class if the clone is expanded.

>TRBD1|TRBJ1-5|large|TRBV19
CASSGQGGSNQPQHF
TGTGCCAGTAGCGGACAGGGGGGTAGCAATCAGCCCCAGCATTTT
>-|TRBJ2-3|medium-sized|TRBV14
CASSQENTDTQYF
TGTGCCAGCAGCCAAGAGAACACAGATACGCAGTATTTT
>TRBD1|TRBJ2-7|medium-sized|TRBV14
CASSQTGTGPEQYF
TGTGCCAGCAGCCAAACCGGGACAGGGCCCGAGCAGTACTTC
>-|TRBJ2-1|medium-sized|TRBV29-1
CSVTVRSYNEQFF
TGCAGCGTGACAGTACGTTCCTACAATGAGCAGTTCTTC
>-|TRBJ2-7|medium-sized|TRBV9
CASSSGNSYEQYF
TGTGCCAGCAGCTCCGGGAACTCCTACGAGCAGTACTTC
>-|TRBJ1-2|medium-sized|TRBV19
CASPSRDGGYTF
TGTGCCAGCCCGAGCCGGGACGGCGGCTACACCTTC
>-|TRBJ1-2|large|TRBV14
CASSYMEEGFGYTF
TGTGCCAGCAGCTACATGGAGGAGGGCTTTGGCTACACCTTC
>-|TRBJ1-2|medium-sized|TRBV27
CASSPQGFDYGYTF
TGTGCCAGCAGTCCACAGGGATTTGACTATGGCTACACCTTC
>-|TRBJ2-5|medium-sized|TRBV9
CASSAWGGETQYF
TGTGCCAGCAGCGCCTGGGGAGGAGAGACCCAGTACTTC
>TRBD1|TRBJ2-7|medium-sized|TRBV27
CASSLLGTGGSYEQYF
TGTGCCAGCAGTTTACTCGGGACAGGGGGATCCTACGAGCAGTACTTC
>-|TRBJ2-7|medium-sized|TRBV29-1
CSIITGVSYEQYF
TGCAGCATAATAACTGGGGTCTCCTACGAGCAGTACTTC
>-|TRBJ2-3|medium-sized|TRBV14
CASSQEPRPSTDTQYF
TGTGCCAGCAGCCAAGAACCCAGGCCTAGCACAGATACGCAGTATTTT
>-|TRBJ2-3|medium-sized|TRBV7-3
CASSLGLPTDTQYF
TGTGCCAGCAGCTTGGGACTTCCCACAGATACGCAGTATTTT
>TRBD2|TRBJ2-7|-|TRBV28
CASSLWVRLAGSSSYEQYF
TGTGCCAGCAGTTTATGGGTGAGACTAGCGGGGTCGAGCTCCTACGAGCAGTACTTC
>-|TRBJ2-7|medium-sized|TRBV12-3/TRBV12-4
CASSFWPYEQYF
TGTGCCAGCAGTTTTTGGCCCTACGAGCAGTACTTC
>-|TRBJ2-7|medium-sized|TRBV2
CASLRDPWAEEYEQYF
TGTGCCAGCCTCCGAGACCCATGGGCGGAAGAGTACGAGCAGTACTTC
>TRBD1|TRBJ1-2|medium-sized|TRBV19
CASTPGGFHYGYTF
TGTGCCAGTACCCCAGGGGGATTTCACTATGGCTACACCTTC
>TRBD1|TRBJ2-7|few|TRBV20-1
CSARDRGYEQYF
TGCAGTGCTAGGGACAGGGGCTACGAGCAGTACTTC
>-|TRBJ2-3|medium-sized|TRBV28
CATRSESSTDTQYF
TGTGCCACCCGTTCCGAGTCTAGCACAGATACGCAGTATTTT
>TRBD1|TRBJ1-5|medium-sized|TRBV2
CASSELDREDQPQHF
TGTGCCAGCAGTGAATTGGACAGGGAAGATCAGCCCCAGCATTTT
>-|TRBJ2-7|large|TRBV27
CASSLSQGTYEQYF
TGTGCCAGCAGTTTATCCCAGGGGACCTACGAGCAGTACTTC
>-|TRBJ2-2|medium-sized|TRBV4-1
CASSQAWTGELFF
TGCGCCAGCAGCCAAGCCTGGACCGGGGAGCTGTTTTTT
>TRBD2|TRBJ2-2|medium-sized|TRBV4-1
CASSPGLANTGELFF
TGCGCCAGCAGCCCGGGACTAGCGAACACCGGGGAGCTGTTTTTT
>-|TRBJ2-3|large|TRBV2
CASVGPGGVTDTQYF
TGTGCCAGCGTAGGTCCCGGGGGAGTCACAGATACGCAGTATTTT
>TRBD2|TRBJ2-7|once|TRBV19
CAVSEGLAYEQYF
TGTGCCGTTTCCGAGGGACTAGCCTACGAGCAGTACTTC
>TRBD2|TRBJ2-1|medium-sized|TRBV29-1
CSVDRLADYNEQFF
TGCAGCGTTGATAGACTAGCGGATTACAATGAGCAGTTCTTC
>-|TRBJ1-1|medium-sized|TRBV28
CASSPRSGTEAFF
TGTGCCAGCAGCCCAAGGTCCGGCACTGAAGCTTTCTTT
>-|TRBJ2-2|large|TRBV7-3
CASSSTAKQGSGELFF
TGTGCCAGCAGCTCCACCGCCAAACAGGGCTCCGGGGAGCTGTTTTTT
>TRBD1|TRBJ2-2|-|TRBV6-1
CASSEDRDTGELFF
TGTGCCAGCAGTGAGGACAGGGACACCGGGGAGCTGTTTTTT
>-|TRBJ2-1|medium-sized|TRBV27
CASSSGIRSYNEQFF
TGTGCCAGCAGTTCGGGAATAAGGTCCTACAATGAGCAGTTCTTC
>-|TRBJ2-3|medium-sized|TRBV7-2
CASSPALVSTDTQYF
TGTGCCAGCAGCCCTGCTCTGGTTAGCACAGATACGCAGTATTTT
>TRBD1|TRBJ2-2|medium-sized|TRBV28
CASWPRGLAGELFF
TGTGCCAGCTGGCCCAGGGGGCTTGCCGGGGAGCTGTTTTTT
>-|TRBJ1-2|medium-sized|TRBV24-1
CATSDSTGENYGYTF
TGTGCCACCAGTGATTCGACAGGAGAAAACTATGGCTACACCTTC
>-|TRBJ2-5|medium-sized|TRBV25-1
CASSDRGSQETQYF
TGTGCCAGCAGTGATAGGGGGTCCCAAGAGACCCAGTACTTC
>TRBD1|TRBJ1-6|medium-sized|TRBV19
CASSWDSNSPLHF
TGTGCCAGTAGTTGGGACAGTAATTCACCCCTCCACTTT
>-|TRBJ1-5|medium-sized|TRBV27
CASSLKGDSNQPQHF
TGTGCCAGCAGTTTAAAGGGGGATAGCAATCAGCCCCAGCATTTT